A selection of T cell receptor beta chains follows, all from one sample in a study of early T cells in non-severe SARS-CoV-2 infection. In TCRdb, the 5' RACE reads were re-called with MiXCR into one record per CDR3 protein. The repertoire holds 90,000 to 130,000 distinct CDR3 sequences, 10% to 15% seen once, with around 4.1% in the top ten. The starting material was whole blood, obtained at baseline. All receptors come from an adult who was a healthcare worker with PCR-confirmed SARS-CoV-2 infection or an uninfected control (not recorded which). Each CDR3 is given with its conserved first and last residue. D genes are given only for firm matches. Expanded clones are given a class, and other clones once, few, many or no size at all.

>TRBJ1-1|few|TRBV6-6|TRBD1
CASSPPTGSDTEAFF
TGTGCCAGCAGTCCCCCGACAGGGTCGGACACTGAAGCTTTCTTT
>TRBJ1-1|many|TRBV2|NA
CASSDRATNTEAFF
TGTGCCAGCAGTGACAGGGCCACGAACACTGAAGCTTTCTTT
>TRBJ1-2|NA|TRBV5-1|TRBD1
CASSLGGQGTSGYGYTF
TGCGCCAGCAGCTTGGGGGGACAGGGGACCTCTGGCTATGGCTACACCTTC
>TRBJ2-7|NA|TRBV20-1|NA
CSASGPLYEQYF
TGCAGTGCTAGCGGACCTCTATACGAGCAGTACTTC
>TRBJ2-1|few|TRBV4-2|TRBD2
CASSQLAGDPYNEQFF
TGTGCCAGCAGCCAACTAGCGGGGGATCCCTACAATGAGCAGTTCTTC
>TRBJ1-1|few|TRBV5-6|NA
CASSFPLGRGGTEAFF
TGTGCCAGCAGCTTTCCCCTGGGGAGGGGCGGGACTGAAGCTTTCTTT
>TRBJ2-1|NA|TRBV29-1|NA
CSGRRRSDYNEQFF
TGCAGCGGTCGCCGTCGTAGCGACTACAATGAGCAGTTCTTC
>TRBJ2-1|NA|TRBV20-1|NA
CSATQISDEQFF
TGCAGTGCTACCCAGATAAGCGATGAGCAGTTCTTC
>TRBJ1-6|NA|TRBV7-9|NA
CASSFKGGDSPLHF
TGTGCCAGCAGCTTCAAGGGAGGGGACTCACCCCTCCACTTT
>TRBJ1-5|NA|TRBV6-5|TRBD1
CASSLGTGYQPQHF
TGTGCCAGCAGTTTAGGGACAGGCTATCAGCCCCAGCATTTT
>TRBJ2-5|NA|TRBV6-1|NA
CASSEMYSMGETQYF
TGTGCCAGCAGTGAAATGTACAGTATGGGGGAGACCCAGTACTTC
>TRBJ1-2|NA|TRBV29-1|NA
CSVGKDGFNYGYTF
TGCAGCGTTGGAAAGGACGGATTCAACTATGGCTACACCTTC
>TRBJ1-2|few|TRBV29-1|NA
CSVQPNYGYTF
TGCAGCGTTCAACCGAACTATGGCTACACCTTC
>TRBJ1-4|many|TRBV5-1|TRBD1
CASSPGTDEKLFF
TGCGCCAGCAGCCCGGGGACAGATGAAAAACTGTTTTTT
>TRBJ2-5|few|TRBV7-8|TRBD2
CASSLARTSVETQYF
TGTGCCAGCAGCTTAGCGAGGACTAGCGTAGAGACCCAGTACTTC
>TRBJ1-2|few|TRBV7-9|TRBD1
CASSLVGQGPYGYTF
TGTGCCAGCAGCTTAGTGGGACAGGGCCCCTATGGCTACACCTTC
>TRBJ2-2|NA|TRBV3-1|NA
CASSRGLPGELFF
TGTGCCAGCAGCCGGGGACTGCCCGGGGAGCTGTTTTTT
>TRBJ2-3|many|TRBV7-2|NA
CASSLSPWESGITDTQYF
TGTGCCAGCAGCTTATCCCCCTGGGAGTCGGGAATCACAGATACGCAGTATTTT
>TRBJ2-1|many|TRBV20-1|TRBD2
CSARAAGTSNEQFF
TGCAGTGCTAGGGCCGCCGGGACTAGCAATGAGCAGTTCTTC
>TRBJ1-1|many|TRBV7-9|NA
CASSKGYTPGAFF
TGTGCCAGCAGCAAGGGTTACACCCCGGGAGCTTTCTTT
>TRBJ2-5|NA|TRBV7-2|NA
CASLGDLGETQYF
TGTGCCAGTCTGGGGGATTTAGGGGAGACCCAGTACTTC
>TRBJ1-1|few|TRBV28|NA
CASSFPPANTEAFF
TGTGCCAGCAGTTTCCCCCCTGCGAACACTGAAGCTTTCTTT
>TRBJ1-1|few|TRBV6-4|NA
CASSAHRENTEAFF
TGTGCCAGCAGTGCGCACAGGGAGAACACTGAAGCTTTCTTT
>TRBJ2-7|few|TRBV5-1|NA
CARGGGDYEQYF
TGCGCCAGAGGGGGAGGGGACTACGAGCAGTACTTC
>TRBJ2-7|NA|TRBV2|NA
CASSDSRGSARYEQYF
TGTGCCAGCAGTGACTCCAGAGGAAGCGCCCGGTACGAGCAGTACTTC
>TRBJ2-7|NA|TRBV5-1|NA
CASSSGLTGAYEQYF
TGCGCCAGCAGCTCGGGTTTGACGGGAGCCTACGAGCAGTACTTC
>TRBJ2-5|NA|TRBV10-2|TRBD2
CASRRLAGGQETQYF
TGCGCCAGCAGGAGACTAGCGGGAGGCCAAGAGACCCAGTACTTC
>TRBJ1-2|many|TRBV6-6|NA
CASSYGQGGYGYTF
TGTGCCAGCAGTTACGGCCAGGGCGGCTATGGCTACACCTTC